This TCR beta chain was recovered during a study of blood T cell repertoires in COVID-19. About the research overall: Samples came from the United States, Italy and Spain, spanning acute and convalescent COVID-19. PBMCs, B-cell-depleted T cells, or T cells were the source of the cDNA or gDNA that made up the material.

V trimming: 1 base; J trimming: 2 bases; junction bases outside the gene matches: 8. Germline CDR1 and CDR2: SGHDN and FVKESK. The CDR3 is made up of 17 amino acids. How the authors handled the data: Amplification of reference gene primers provided the estimated nucleated cell counts. Repertoires were generated with immunoSEQ multiplex PCR, while TCRdb's copy carries only in-frame clones and drops some. V, J and clone size were drawn from that table, and D and trimming were deduced from the DNA. The sample has about 180,000 clones, around 87% seen once; the top ten hold less than 3.5%. The sequence came from a woman in her 30s with active or convalescent COVID-19. The chain employs TRBV14 and TRBJ1-2, with 9 nucleotides matching TRBD1. Input material: peripheral blood. The DNA for the CDR3 is TGTGCCAGCAGCCAAGGGTTCGGACAGGGGAAAAACTATGGCTACACCTTC. Encoded protein: CASSQGFGQGKNYGYTF.